These T cell receptor beta chains were read from a single sample in a study of blood T cell repertoires in COVID-19. Produced via immunoSEQ multiplex PCR; TCRdb's table is partial and in-frame only. The sample has over 200,000 clones; approximately 81% are singletons. Sequences were obtained from peripheral blood. The receptors stem from an elderly woman with acute or convalescent COVID-19. Each CDR3 is given without its conserved first and last residue.

12 | TRBV5-4 | ASSGVGQNTEAF
13 | TRBV6-5 | ASTITSGSYNEQF
13 | TRBV6-5 | ASSSGQAQLDEQY
17 | TRBV28 | ASTTKRGGGAFGNQPQH
10 | TRBV12-5 | ASGRNQETQY
11 | TRBV3-1/TRBV3-2 | ASSQDDRAEQY
11 | TRBV6-5 | ASRIAGANVLT
9 | TRBV28 | ATLRNYGYT
12 | TRBV3-1/TRBV3-2 | ASSQVMSSYEQY
14 | TRBV9 | ASSPRGRTDSYEQY
10 | TRBV2 | ATGQMNTEAF
13 | TRBV7-9 | ASSLGDRDQETQY
10 | TRBV11-2 | ASSLGLYGYT
12 | TRBV2 | ASSSWGGNQPQH
11 | TRBV25-1 | ASQGVSGSPLH
10 | TRBV25-1 | ASGRDRVGYT
16 | TRBV4-1 | ASSHQGYLADSSYEQY
12 | TRBV6-5 | ASNLRGGASEQY
15 | TRBV27 | ASSPYGQGYSNQPQH
12 | TRBV30 | ASSFSGVPDTQY
13 | TRBV5-1 | ASSGGSSGKETQY
11 | TRBV12-3/TRBV12-4 | ASRGTGNQPQH
13 | TRBV19 | ASSTGGATPYGYT
13 | TRBV30 | AWNRGASSGNTIY
13 | TRBV6-1 | ASSDRARTNYGYT
12 | TRBV9 | ASSVGLAADTQY
10 | TRBV12-3/TRBV12-4 | ASTGVADTQY
13 | TRBV4-1 | ASSQDFLGVRGQF
10 | TRBV6-1 | ASSEVSPTQH
13 | TRBV7-2 | ASSPRTYSGNTIY
13 | TRBV4-1 | ASSQEKRRVTEAF
12 | TRBV6-1 | ASSEVAGTDTQY
12 | TRBV6-5 | ASMSGGNGNTIY
12 | TRBV5-4 | ASSLAGSTDTQY
10 | TRBV28 | ASSLWSGELF
11 | TRBV11-3 | ASSLNRREKLF
13 | TRBV18 | ASSPPSTANQPQH
12 | TRBV6-1 | ASSEAARGNTIY
13 | TRBV6-5 | ASSYSYRGMVEQY